Listed here are 23 T cell receptor beta chains from one sample, sequenced in a study of cytomegalovirus exposure and HLA in healthy donors. The PCR contained 60 Vbeta and 13 Jbeta primers. Profiled with immunoSEQ multiplex PCR; TCRdb holds only in-frame clones, not every one. The repertoire holds approximately 200,000 clones, around 81% seen once, with approximately 2% in the top ten. What was sequenced was PBMCs. These receptors were taken from a woman between 18 and 29 years old in good health and CMV-seropositive.

CDR3: CASSALGLGTDTQYF. CDR3 in DNA: TGTGCCAGCAGTGCCTTGGGACTTGGCACAGATACGCAGTATTTT. The J gene is TRBJ2-3, the V gene TRBV6-4; D is possibly TRBD2 (6 bases). From germline, CDR1 is MRHNA and CDR2 SNTAGT. Trimming took 4 bases from V and 1 from J, leaving 12 bases between them. CDR3 size: 15 residues.

This chain uses TRBV28 with TRBJ2-7; D is unresolved. This CDR3 contains 13 residues. Trimming removed 3 bases at V and 0 bases at J, with 6 bases between. Germline V gene data show CDR1 as MDHEN and CDR2 as SYDVKM. CDR3 sequence: CASSLSPSYEQYF. The CDR3 DNA reads TGTGCCAGCAGTTTGAGTCCCTCCTACGAGCAGTACTTC.

On this clone itself: Germline and junction disagree at one end, which may indicate a read error. The rearrangement uses TRBV14 and TRBJ2-4; D gene uncertain. In germline, CDR1 is SGHDN, CDR2 FVKESK. CDR3 length: 13 residues. The CDR3 DNA reads as TGTGCCAGCAGCGGTCCAGTCAAAAACAGTCAGTACTTC. This translates into CASSGPVKNSQYF.

The rearrangement uses TRBV7-9 and TRBJ2-3; tentatively, D is TRBD1 (7 bases). The CDR3 is 15 residues long. In germline, CDR1 is SEHNR, CDR2 FQNEAQ (reference sequence). Trimming removed 5 bases at V and 3 bases at J, with 15 bases between. CDR3 sequence (DNA): TGTGCCAGCAGCCCGCGGAGGGGGCAGACAGATACGCAGTATTTT. This encodes CASSPRRGQTDTQYF.

Only a few counts were recorded for this clone. This rearrangement joins TRBV11-2 to TRBJ1-2; D gene ambiguous. Germline V lookup: CDR1 SGHAT, CDR2 FQNNGV. Deletions cut 7 bases from V and 0 bases from J, with 12 bases between. The CDR3 has 14 amino acids. For the CDR3, the DNA is TGTGCCAGCACCCACCGAGGGTCTAACTATGGCTACACCTTC. This sequence encodes CASTHRGSNYGYTF.

The rearrangement uses TRBV6-8 and TRBJ2-7; 13 bases match TRBD2. The CDR3 length is 16 residues. The V segment lost 5 bases and the J segment 3 bases; nucleotides outside the gene matches: 7. The germline V gene has CDR1 MNHGY and CDR2 SAAAGT. CDR3 nucleotides: TGTGCCAGCAGTCCGGTCGGGACTAGCGGGGACTACGAGCAGTACGTC. Residues: CASSPVGTSGDYEQYV.

The chain combines TRBV27 with TRBJ1-2, with D possibly TRBD1 on 5 matching bases. The V gene's germline CDR1 is MNHEY and CDR2 SMNVEV (reference sequence). V was cut by 2 bases and J by 1 base, with 8 bases left in between. The CDR3 totals 14 residues. CDR3: CASSLAGFNYGYTF. CDR3 bases: TGTGCCAGCAGTTTAGCAGGGTTTAACTATGGCTACACCTTC.

The V gene is TRBV4-2, the J gene TRBJ2-2; D remains unclear. CDR3 length: 12 amino acids. Looked up from germline, CDR1 is LGHNA and CDR2 is YNFKEQ. V was cut by 4 bases and J by 4 bases, with 4 bases left in between. DNA for the CDR3: TGTGCCAGCAGCCCTATCACCGGGGAGCTGTTTTTT. Protein sequence: CASSPITGELFF.

This chain joins TRBV9 and TRBJ1-2, with 8 bases matching TRBD1. The CDR3 runs 18 residues. The junction had 15 bases not matched to a gene; V was cut back by 3 bases and J by 2 bases. Germline lookup yields CDR1 SGDLS and CDR2 YYNGEE. CDR3 nucleotides: TGTGCCAGCAGCGGTACCCGACACGGACCAGGGGGCAACTATGGCTACACCTTC. The encoded protein is CASSGTRHGPGGNYGYTF.

This clone was seen a few times. The gene calls are TRBV28 and TRBJ1-1; TRBD1 matches 11 bases. After removal of 7 bases from V and 5 bases from J, the junction contained 9 bases not matched to a gene. This CDR3 has 15 residues. Germline CDR1 reads MDHEN; CDR2 reads SYDVKM. The CDR3 loop reads CASIPGGQGGTEAFF. CDR3 bases: TGTGCCAGCATTCCCGGGGGACAGGGGGGTACTGAAGCTTTCTTT.

This clone was recorded a few times. The chain combines TRBV30 with TRBJ1-1; the D gene is possibly TRBD1 (6 bases). V lost 2 bases to trimming and J lost 5 bases, with 12 bases between them. Germline-derived CDR1 and CDR2 are GTSNPN and SVGIG (reference sequence). The CDR3 contains 13 residues. The chain's CDR3 is CAWSFRGSTEAFF. The CDR3, as DNA: TGTGCCTGGAGTTTCAGGGGCAGTACTGAAGCTTTCTTT.

This clone was recorded a few times. The chain is built from TRBV9 and TRBJ2-1; D may be TRBD2 (5 bases). Per the germline V gene, CDR1 is SGDLS and CDR2 is YYNGEE. Between the trimmed V and J ends, which lost 0 bases and 4 bases, there was a span of 8 bases. There are 14 residues in the CDR3. The CDR3 protein is CASSVAGNYNEQFF. The CDR3 DNA follows: TGTGCCAGCAGCGTAGCGGGGAATTACAATGAGCAGTTCTTC.

The rearrangement joins TRBV28 to TRBJ1-6, with D possibly being TRBD1 (6 bases). Germline loops: CDR1 MDHEN, CDR2 SYDVKM. The CDR3 has 12 amino acids. V shed 6 bases and J shed 9 bases, with 9 bases lying between them. The CDR3 DNA follows: TGTGCCAGCAGGCAGGGGAGTTCACCCCTCCACTTT. Translation gives CASRQGSSPLHF.

The chain employs TRBV7-2 and TRBJ2-5, with 8 bases that match TRBD1. This CDR3 comprises 13 residues. Looked up from germline, CDR1 is SGHTA and CDR2 is FQGNSA. The ends lost 3 bases at V and 4 bases at J; junction bases unmatched: 1. The DNA of the CDR3 is TGTGCCAGCAGCTTGGGACAGGCAGAGACCCAGTACTTC. Residues: CASSLGQAETQYF.

The rearrangement joins TRBV7-6 to TRBJ2-5; weak D call: TRBD2 (5 bases). V was cut by 1 base and J by 11 bases, with 17 bases left in between. The germline V gene encodes CDR1 SGHVS and CDR2 FNYEAQ. CDR3 length: 14 amino acids. The CDR3 DNA reads TGTGCCAGCAGCTTAGGGACGCCCCCTGGGGAGCAGTACTTC. Residues: CASSLGTPPGEQYF.

The chain links TRBV2 to TRBJ2-3; 16 nucleotides line up with TRBD2. Germline V gene data show CDR1 as SNHLY and CDR2 as FYNNEI. V lost 0 bases, J lost 3 bases, and 18 bases stayed unmatched. The CDR3 is 23 amino acids. The CDR3 sequence is CASSEAGAEGLAGGVGRTDTQYF. The CDR3, as DNA: TGTGCCAGCAGTGAAGCGGGAGCCGAGGGACTAGCGGGGGGGGTTGGTAGGACAGATACGCAGTATTTT.

This sequence joins TRBV4-2 and TRBJ1-3; D is uncertain. V was clipped by 0 bases and J by 6 bases, with 12 bases between them. CDR1 is LGHNA and CDR2 is YNFKEQ in the germline V gene. This CDR3 is 15 amino acids long. The CDR3 DNA follows: TGTGCCAGCAGCCAAGATATGACTTCGGAAAACACCATATATTTT. Translation: CASSQDMTSENTIYF.

The chain combines TRBV6-5 with TRBJ1-2; 10 bases fit TRBD1. V was pared by 5 bases and J by 12 bases, with 12 bases of the junction left unmatched. This CDR3 has 14 amino acids. Germline assignment: CDR1 MNHEY and CDR2 SVGAGI. CDR3 DNA sequence: TGTGCCAGCAGTGAAGGTGACAGGGGGCGCACGGACACCTTC. It codes for CASSEGDRGRTDTF.

The chain joins TRBV2 to TRBJ2-5; TRBD2 might be the D (7 bases). The CDR3 contains 16 residues. Germline values: CDR1 SNHLY, CDR2 FYNNEI. V dropped 4 bases and J dropped 4 bases, with 19 bases sitting between them. CDR3 protein: CASSVRAGAGGETQYF. The DNA of the CDR3 is TGTGCCAGCAGTGTCCGGGCGGGGGCCGGCGGAGAGACCCAGTACTTC.

The rearrangement uses TRBV7-9 and TRBJ2-7; the match to TRBD2 covers 12 bases. CDR1 is SEHNR and CDR2 is FQNEAQ in the germline V gene (reference sequence). Germline trimming cut 5 bases from V and 2 bases from J; bases unmatched to any gene: 4. CDR3 length equals 15 residues. The CDR3 here is CASSPGLAGTYEQYF. The CDR3 DNA follows: TGTGCCAGCAGCCCCGGACTAGCGGGGACCTACGAGCAGTACTTC.

The chain links TRBV6-1 to TRBJ1-1, with D maybe TRBD1 (6 bases). Trimming took 1 base from V and 0 from J, leaving 9 bases between them. The CDR3 is 15 residues long. The germline CDR1 and CDR2 sequences are MNHNS and SASEGT. CDR3 in DNA: TGTGCCAGCAGTGAAGGGGGACACCTGAACACTGAAGCTTTCTTT. Translated, it gives CASSEGGHLNTEAFF.

The V and J genes are TRBV6-6 and TRBJ1-1; weak D call: TRBD1 (5 bases). The CDR3 is 11 residues long. The V gene lost 6 bases and the J gene lost 8 bases, with 10 bases spanning the gap. Germline V gives CDR1 MNHNY, CDR2 SVGAGI (reference sequence). The CDR3 sequence is CASSADREAFF. The CDR3 coding sequence is TGTGCCAGCAGCGCCGACAGAGAAGCTTTCTTT.

The rearrangement links TRBV19 to TRBJ1-1; perhaps TRBD1 as D (5 bases). Germline CDR1 reads LNHDA; CDR2 reads SQIVND (reference sequence). Trimming removed 1 base at V and 0 bases at J, with 12 bases between. CDR3 length equals 16 residues. This CDR3 is CASSIGPGNMNTEAFF. The CDR3 DNA reads TGTGCCAGTAGTATAGGCCCAGGGAATATGAACACTGAAGCTTTCTTT.